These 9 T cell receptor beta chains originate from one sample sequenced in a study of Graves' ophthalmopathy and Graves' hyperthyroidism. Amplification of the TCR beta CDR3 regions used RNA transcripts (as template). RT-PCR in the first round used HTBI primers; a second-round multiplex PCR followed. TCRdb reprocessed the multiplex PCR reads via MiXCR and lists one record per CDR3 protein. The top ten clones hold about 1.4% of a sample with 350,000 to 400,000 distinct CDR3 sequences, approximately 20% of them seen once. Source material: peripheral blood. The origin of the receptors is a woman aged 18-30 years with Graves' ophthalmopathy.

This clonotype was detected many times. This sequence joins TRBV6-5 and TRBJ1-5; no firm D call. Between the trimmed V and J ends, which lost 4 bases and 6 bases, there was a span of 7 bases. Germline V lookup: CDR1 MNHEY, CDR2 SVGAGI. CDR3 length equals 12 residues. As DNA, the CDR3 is TGTGCCAGCAGTTCCCTAGTTCAGCCCCAGCATTTT. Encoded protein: CASSSLVQPQHF.

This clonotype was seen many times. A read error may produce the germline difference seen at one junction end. The CDR3 spells CASSLEGQGYTGELFF. The CDR3 DNA reads TGTGCCAGCAGCCTAGAGGGACAGGGGTACACCGGGGAGCTGTTTTTT. The rearrangement links TRBV11-2 to TRBJ2-2; 10 nucleotides agree with TRBD1. The CDR3 totals 16 residues. Germline V CDR1 and CDR2: SGHAT, FQNNGV.

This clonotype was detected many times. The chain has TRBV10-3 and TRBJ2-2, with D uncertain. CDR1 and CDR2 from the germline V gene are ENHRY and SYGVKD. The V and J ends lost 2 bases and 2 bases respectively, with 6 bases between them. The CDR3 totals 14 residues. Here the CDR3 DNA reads TGTGCCATCAGTGAGACCAGAAACACCGGGGAGCTGTTTTTT. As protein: CAISETRNTGELFF.

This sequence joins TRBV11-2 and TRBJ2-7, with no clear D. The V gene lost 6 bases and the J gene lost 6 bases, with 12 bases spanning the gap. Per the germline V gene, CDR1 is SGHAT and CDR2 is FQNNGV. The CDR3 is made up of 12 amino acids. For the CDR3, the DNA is TGTGCCAGCAGTCTGACATCGGGCGAGCAGTACTTC. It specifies CASSLTSGEQYF.

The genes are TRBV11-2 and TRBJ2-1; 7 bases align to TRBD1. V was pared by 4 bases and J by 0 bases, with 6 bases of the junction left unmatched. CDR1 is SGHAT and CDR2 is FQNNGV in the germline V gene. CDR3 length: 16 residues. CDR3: CASSSPTGISYNEQFF. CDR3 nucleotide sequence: TGTGCCAGCAGCTCCCCGACAGGGATCTCCTACAATGAGCAGTTCTTC.

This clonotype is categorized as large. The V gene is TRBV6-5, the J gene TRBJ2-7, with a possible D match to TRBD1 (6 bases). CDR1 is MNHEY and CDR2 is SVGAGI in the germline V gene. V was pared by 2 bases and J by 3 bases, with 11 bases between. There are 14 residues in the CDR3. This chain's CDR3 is CASSYGGAGYEQYF. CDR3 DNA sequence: TGTGCCAGCAGTTACGGGGGCGCGGGCTACGAGCAGTACTTC.

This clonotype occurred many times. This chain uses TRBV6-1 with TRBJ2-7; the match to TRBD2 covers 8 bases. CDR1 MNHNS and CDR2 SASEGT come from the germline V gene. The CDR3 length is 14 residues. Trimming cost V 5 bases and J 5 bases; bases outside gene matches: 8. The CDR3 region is CASSPPGLDNEQYF. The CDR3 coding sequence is TGTGCCAGCAGTCCCCCGGGACTAGATAACGAGCAGTACTTC.

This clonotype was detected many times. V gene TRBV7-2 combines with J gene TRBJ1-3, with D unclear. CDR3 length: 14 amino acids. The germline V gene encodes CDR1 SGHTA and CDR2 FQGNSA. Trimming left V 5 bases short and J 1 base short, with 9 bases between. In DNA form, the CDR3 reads TGTGCCAGCAGCCTGCAGTCTTCTGGAAACACCATATATTTT. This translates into CASSLQSSGNTIYF.

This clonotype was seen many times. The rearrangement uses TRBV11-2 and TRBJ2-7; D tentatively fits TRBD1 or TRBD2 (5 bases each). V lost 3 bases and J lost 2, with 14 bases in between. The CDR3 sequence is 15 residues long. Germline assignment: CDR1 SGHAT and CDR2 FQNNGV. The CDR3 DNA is TGTGCCAGCAGCTTCGCTTCAGGGACCCCCTACGAGCAGTACTTC. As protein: CASSFASGTPYEQYF. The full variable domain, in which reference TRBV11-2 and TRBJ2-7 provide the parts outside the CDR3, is EAGVAQSPRYKIIEKRQSVAFWCNPISGHATLYWYQQILGQGPKLLIQFQNNGVVDDSQLPKDRFSAERLKGVDSTLKIQPAKLEDSAVYLCASSFASGTPYEQYFGPGTRLTVT.